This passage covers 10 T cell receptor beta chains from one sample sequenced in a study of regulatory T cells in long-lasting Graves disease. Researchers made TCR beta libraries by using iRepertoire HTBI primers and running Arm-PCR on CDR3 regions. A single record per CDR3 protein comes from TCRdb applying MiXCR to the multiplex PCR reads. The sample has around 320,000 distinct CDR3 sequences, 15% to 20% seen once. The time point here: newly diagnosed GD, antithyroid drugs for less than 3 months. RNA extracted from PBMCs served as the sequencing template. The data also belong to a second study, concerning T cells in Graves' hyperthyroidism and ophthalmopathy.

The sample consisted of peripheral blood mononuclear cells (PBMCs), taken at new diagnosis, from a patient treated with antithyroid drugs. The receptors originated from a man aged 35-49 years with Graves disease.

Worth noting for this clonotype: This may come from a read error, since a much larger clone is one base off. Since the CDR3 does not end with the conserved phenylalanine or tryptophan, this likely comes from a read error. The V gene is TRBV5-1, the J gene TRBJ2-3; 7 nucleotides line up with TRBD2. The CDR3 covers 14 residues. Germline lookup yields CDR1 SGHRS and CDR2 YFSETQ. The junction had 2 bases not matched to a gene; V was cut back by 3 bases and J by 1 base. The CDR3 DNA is TGCGCCAGCAGCTCAAGCGGGGGCACAGATACGCAGTATTCT. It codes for CASSSSGGTDTQYS.

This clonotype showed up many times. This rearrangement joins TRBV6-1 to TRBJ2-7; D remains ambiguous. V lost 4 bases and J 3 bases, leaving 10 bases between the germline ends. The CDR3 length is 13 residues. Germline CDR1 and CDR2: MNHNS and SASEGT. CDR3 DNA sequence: TGTGCCAGCAGTGTCGGGCCATACTACGAGCAGTACTTC. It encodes CASSVGPYYEQYF.

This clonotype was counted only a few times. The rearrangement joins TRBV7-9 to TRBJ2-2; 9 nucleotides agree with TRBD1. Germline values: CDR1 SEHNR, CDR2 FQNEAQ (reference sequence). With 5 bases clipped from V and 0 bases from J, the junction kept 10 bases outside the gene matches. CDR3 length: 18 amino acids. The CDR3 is CASSGRTGTGTNTGELFF. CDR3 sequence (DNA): TGTGCCAGCAGCGGGAGAACCGGGACAGGGACGAACACCGGGGAGCTGTTTTTT.

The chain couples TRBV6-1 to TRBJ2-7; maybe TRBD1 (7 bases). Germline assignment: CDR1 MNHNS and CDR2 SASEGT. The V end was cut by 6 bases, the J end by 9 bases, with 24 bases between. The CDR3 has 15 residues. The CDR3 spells CASSPSVGGGRGQYF. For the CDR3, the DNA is TGTGCCAGCAGCCCCTCGGTTGGAGGGGGCAGGGGGCAGTACTTC.

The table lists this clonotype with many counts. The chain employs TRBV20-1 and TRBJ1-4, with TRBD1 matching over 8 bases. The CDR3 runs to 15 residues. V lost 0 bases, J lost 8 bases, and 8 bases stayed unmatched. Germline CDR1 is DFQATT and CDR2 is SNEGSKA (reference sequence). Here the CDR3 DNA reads TGCAGTGCTAGAGACGGAGGACAGGGTGGCGAAAAACTGTTTTTT. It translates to CSARDGGQGGEKLFF.

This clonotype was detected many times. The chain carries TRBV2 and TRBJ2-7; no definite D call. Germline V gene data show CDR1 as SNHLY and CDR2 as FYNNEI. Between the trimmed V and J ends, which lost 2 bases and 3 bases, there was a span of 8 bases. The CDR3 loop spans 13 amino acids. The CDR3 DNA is TGTGCCAGCAGTGAATGGTATAACTACGAGCAGTACTTC. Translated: CASSEWYNYEQYF.

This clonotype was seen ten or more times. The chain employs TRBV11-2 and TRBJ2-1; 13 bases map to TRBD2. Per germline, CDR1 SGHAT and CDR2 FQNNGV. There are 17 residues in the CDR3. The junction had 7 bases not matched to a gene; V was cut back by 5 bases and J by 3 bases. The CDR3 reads CASSKPGLAGLYNEQFF. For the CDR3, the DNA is TGTGCCAGCAGCAAACCGGGACTAGCGGGGCTCTACAATGAGCAGTTCTTC.

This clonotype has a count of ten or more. CDR3 bases: TGCGCCAGCAGCCAAGGGTTTCAGGGGTCCGGAGAGGCTTTCTTT. Its protein product is CASSQGFQGSGEAFF. V usage is TRBV4-3 and J usage is TRBJ1-1; the D gene is possibly TRBD1 (6 bases). With 1 base removed from V and 11 bases from J, the gap between germline ends came to 20 bases. From germline, CDR1 is LGHNA and CDR2 YSLEER. The CDR3 covers 15 residues.

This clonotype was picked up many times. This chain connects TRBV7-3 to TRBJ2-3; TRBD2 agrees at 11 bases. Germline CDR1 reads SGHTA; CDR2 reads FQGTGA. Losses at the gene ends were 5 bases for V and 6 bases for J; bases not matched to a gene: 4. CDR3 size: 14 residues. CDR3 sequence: CASSVAGGPDTQYF. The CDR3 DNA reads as TGTGCCAGCAGCGTAGCGGGGGGGCCGGATACGCAGTATTTT.

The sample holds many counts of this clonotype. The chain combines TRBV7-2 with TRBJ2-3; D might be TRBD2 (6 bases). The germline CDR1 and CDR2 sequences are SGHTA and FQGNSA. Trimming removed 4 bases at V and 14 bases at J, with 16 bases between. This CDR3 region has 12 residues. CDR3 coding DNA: TGTGCCAGCAGCTCCATGGGGGGACTCGGGTATTTT. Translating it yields CASSSMGGLGYF. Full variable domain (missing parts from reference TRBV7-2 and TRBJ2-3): GAGVSQSPSNKVTEKGKDVELRCDPISGHTALYWYRQSLGQGLEFLIYFQGNSAPDKSGLPSDRFSAERTGGSVSTLTIQRTQQEDSAVYLCASSSMGGLGYFGPGTRLTVL.